These T cell receptor beta chains were read from a single sample in a study of human T cells and chemical hapten exposure. TCRdb processed the RACE reads anew with MiXCR; each CDR3 protein has one entry. Altogether 40,000 to 65,000 distinct CDR3 sequences are present, about 11% being singletons, with the ten largest covering about 1.8%. Sequenced material: whole blood, taken in connection with sensitization to the hapten diphenylcyclopropenone (DPC). These receptor sequences come from a woman between 40 and 55 years old with alopecia areata. Some clones in this sample may be carry-over from other donors' samples. Both conserved end residues are part of each CDR3. The order of the fields is J gene, CDR3 length, V gene, clone size, D gene, CDR3 protein, CDR3 DNA. D genes are given only for firm matches. Size is omitted from some rows. Given values are once, few, many or a class for expanded clones.

J: TRBJ1-2
length: 13
V: TRBV10-3
size: many
D: NA
CDR3: CATLKGPDYGYTF
DNA: TGTGCCACCCTTAAAGGTCCGGACTATGGCTACACCTTC

J: TRBJ2-3
length: 14
V: TRBV9
size: NA
D: NA
CDR3: CASSVASRTDTQYF
DNA: TGTGCCAGCAGCGTAGCCTCTCGCACAGATACGCAGTATTTT

J: TRBJ1-5
length: 15
V: TRBV2
size: NA
D: NA
CDR3: CASSPGLYSNQPQHF
DNA: TGTGCCAGCAGTCCCGGGCTTTATAGCAATCAGCCCCAGCATTTT

J: TRBJ2-7
length: 15
V: TRBV6-6
size: many
D: NA
CDR3: CASFGMGGKSYEQYF
DNA: TGTGCCAGTTTCGGTATGGGGGGAAAATCCTACGAGCAGTACTTC

J: TRBJ1-1
length: 13
V: TRBV20-1
size: few
D: NA
CDR3: CSARGEGRTEAFF
DNA: TGCAGTGCTAGAGGGGAAGGGAGGACTGAAGCTTTCTTT

J: TRBJ2-7
length: 13
V: TRBV11-2
size: few
D: NA
CDR3: CASSSGNDYEQYF
DNA: TGTGCCAGCAGCTCTGGTAACGACTACGAGCAGTACTTC

J: TRBJ2-3
length: 12
V: TRBV7-9
size: few
D: NA
CDR3: CASSLATDTQYF
DNA: TGTGCCAGCAGCTTAGCGACAGATACGCAGTATTTT

J: TRBJ1-1
length: 13
V: TRBV6-6
size: many
D: NA
CDR3: CASRLSGATEAFF
DNA: TGTGCCAGCAGACTAAGCGGGGCCACTGAAGCTTTCTTT

J: TRBJ2-4
length: 15
V: TRBV30
size: NA
D: NA
CDR3: CAWTGPGLPKNIQYF
DNA: TGTGCCTGGACCGGTCCAGGACTTCCCAAAAACATTCAGTACTTC

J: TRBJ1-4
length: 14
V: TRBV12-3/TRBV12-4
size: NA
D: TRBD1
CDR3: CASRATGPGEKLFF
DNA: TGTGCCAGCAGGGCGACAGGGCCGGGGGAAAAACTGTTTTTT

J: TRBJ2-7
length: 15
V: TRBV10-1
size: many
D: NA
CDR3: CASSEFGTTTDEQYF
DNA: TGCGCCAGCAGTGAGTTCGGTACTACCACGGACGAGCAGTACTTC

J: TRBJ2-7
length: 11
V: TRBV7-9
size: NA
D: NA
CDR3: CATQGSYEQYF
DNA: TGTGCCACCCAGGGATCCTACGAGCAGTACTTC

J: TRBJ1-1
length: 13
V: TRBV25-1
size: NA
D: NA
CDR3: CASRSDVNTEAFF
DNA: TGTGCCAGCAGGTCGGACGTGAACACTGAAGCTTTCTTT

J: TRBJ2-2
length: 12
V: TRBV2
size: few
D: NA
CDR3: CASIRDTGELFF
DNA: TGTGCCAGCATACGGGACACCGGGGAGCTGTTTTTT

J: TRBJ1-3
length: 11
V: TRBV27
size: NA
D: NA
CDR3: CASSRGNTIYF
DNA: TGTGCCAGCAGTAGGGGAAACACCATATATTTT

J: TRBJ1-5
length: 15
V: TRBV20-1
size: many
D: NA
CDR3: CSASGAGRSNQPQHF
DNA: TGCAGTGCTAGCGGGGCGGGACGGAGCAATCAGCCCCAGCATTTT

J: TRBJ2-7
length: 13
V: TRBV7-8
size: few
D: NA
CDR3: CASSFGDPLGQYF
DNA: TGTGCCAGCAGCTTCGGGGACCCGCTGGGGCAGTACTTC

J: TRBJ1-1
length: 14
V: TRBV28
size: many
D: NA
CDR3: CASRSMGRWTEAFF
DNA: TGTGCCAGCAGGTCGATGGGGCGGTGGACTGAAGCTTTCTTT

J: TRBJ2-1
length: 12
V: TRBV4-1
size: few
D: NA
CDR3: CASSQVTGGRFF
DNA: TGCGCCAGCAGCCAAGTGACGGGTGGACGGTTCTTC

J: TRBJ1-1
length: 16
V: TRBV5-1
size: few
D: TRBD1
CDR3: CASSRFDTGGGTEAFF
DNA: TGCGCCAGCAGCCGATTCGATACAGGGGGCGGCACTGAAGCTTTCTTT

J: TRBJ2-7
length: 12
V: TRBV20-1
size: many
D: NA
CDR3: CSARADGYEQYF
DNA: TGCAGTGCTAGGGCCGACGGATACGAGCAGTACTTC

J: TRBJ1-4
length: 12
V: TRBV29-1
size: few
D: TRBD1
CDR3: CSEDRGGEKLFF
DNA: TGCAGCGAGGACAGGGGTGGCGAAAAACTGTTTTTT

J: TRBJ2-1
length: 14
V: TRBV5-1
size: few
D: NA
CDR3: CASSFGGSYNEQFF
DNA: TGCGCCAGCAGCTTTGGGGGGTCCTACAATGAGCAGTTCTTC

J: TRBJ1-4
length: 15
V: TRBV11-2
size: many
D: NA
CDR3: CASSLGGTINEKLFF
DNA: TGTGCCAGCAGCTTAGGGGGAACGATTAATGAAAAACTGTTTTTT

J: TRBJ1-2
length: 12
V: TRBV29-1
size: many
D: TRBD1
CDR3: CSVPGQGNGYTF
DNA: TGCAGCGTTCCAGGACAGGGGAATGGCTACACCTTC

J: TRBJ2-7
length: 12
V: TRBV7-6
size: many
D: NA
CDR3: CASSLSSYEQYF
DNA: TGTGCCAGCAGCCTTAGCTCCTACGAGCAGTACTTC

J: TRBJ2-5
length: 12
V: TRBV29-1
size: NA
D: TRBD2
CDR3: CSVGGGQETQYF
DNA: TGCAGCGTTGGGGGGGGGCAAGAGACCCAGTACTTC

J: TRBJ2-3
length: 13
V: TRBV10-1
size: few
D: NA
CDR3: CASSERGADTQYF
DNA: TGCGCCAGCAGTGAACGGGGCGCAGATACGCAGTATTTT

J: TRBJ1-5
length: 15
V: TRBV7-8
size: many
D: NA
CDR3: CASSTGQIFNQPQHF
DNA: TGTGCCAGCAGCACTGGACAGATATTCAATCAGCCCCAGCATTTT

J: TRBJ2-3
length: 15
V: TRBV7-8
size: NA
D: TRBD2
CDR3: CASSSGLAGVDTQYF
DNA: TGTGCCAGCAGCTCCGGACTAGCGGGAGTAGATACGCAGTATTTT